One and the same sample provided the 16 T cell receptor beta chains below, sequenced in a study of cytomegalovirus exposure and HLA in healthy donors. The primer mix had 60 Vbeta and 13 Jbeta primers. Measured with immunoSEQ multiplex PCR; TCRdb has only the in-frame clones, and not every one. Here the sample table reports 70,000 to 100,000 clones. Sample: PBMCs. All receptors derive from a man aged 18 to 30 in good health and CMV-seropositive.

The chain uses TRBV7-6 and TRBJ2-5, with D tentatively TRBD2 (5 bases). Germline CDR1 reads SGHVS; CDR2 reads FNYEAQ. CDR3 size: 12 residues. The ends were cut back, 7 bases at V and 5 bases at J, with 11 bases in the middle. CDR3 nucleotides: TGTGCCAGCACCTATGGCGGGGAGACCCAGTACTTC. It translates to CASTYGGETQYF. Using reference TRBV7-6 and TRBJ2-5 for the parts outside the CDR3, the full variable domain is GAGVSQSPRYKVTKRGQDVALRCDPISGHVSLYWYRQALGQGPEFLTYFNYEAQQDKSGLPNDRFSAERPEGSISTLTIQRTEQRDSAMYRCASTYGGETQYFGPGTRLLVL.

The rearrangement links TRBV20-1 to TRBJ2-7, with a weak D call TRBD1 (6 bases). Germline V gene lookup returns CDR1 DFQATT and CDR2 SNEGSKA (reference sequence). V lost 8 bases to trimming and J lost 5 bases, with 13 bases between them. The CDR3 covers 11 residues. This CDR3 reads CSLNRVDEQYF. Written as DNA, the CDR3 is TGCAGTCTAAACAGGGTTGACGAGCAGTACTTC.

The chain links TRBV18 to TRBJ1-4; D gene unclear. The CDR3 contains 14 residues. The V end lost 3 bases, the J end lost 4 bases, and 9 bases lay between the germline ends. The germline V gene encodes CDR1 KGHSH and CDR2 LQKENI. CDR3 amino acids: CASSPRGINEKLFF. In DNA form, the CDR3 reads TGTGCCAGCTCACCTAGAGGGATTAATGAAAAACTGTTTTTT.

The chain combines TRBV9 with TRBJ2-3; D is unclear. Trimming pared 4 bases from V and 2 bases from J, leaving 17 bases between. This CDR3 spans 16 amino acids. Per the germline V gene, CDR1 is SGDLS and CDR2 is YYNGEE. CDR3 DNA sequence: TGTGCCAGCAGCCCCTGGGTGGGTGAGGACACAGATACGCAGTATTTT. It translates to CASSPWVGEDTDTQYF.

The chain combines TRBV2 with TRBJ1-4; 7 nucleotides align to TRBD1. This CDR3 contains 17 residues. Germline CDR1 is SNHLY and CDR2 is FYNNEI. Losses at the gene ends were 5 bases for V and 4 bases for J; bases not matched to a gene: 13. CDR3 sequence reads: CASSTTEDRPDNEKLFF. The CDR3 bases are TGTGCCAGCAGTACTACAGAGGACAGGCCCGATAATGAAAAACTGTTTTTT.

The chain carries TRBV5-1 and TRBJ1-1; D possibly corresponds to TRBD1 (5 bases). CDR1 and CDR2 from the germline V gene are SGHRS and YFSETQ. The length of the CDR3 is 14 residues. V was clipped by 6 bases and J by 1 base, with 13 bases between them. The CDR3 DNA reads TGCGCCAGCACCCGGACAAGTCAGAACACTGAAGCTTTCTTT. Translation gives CASTRTSQNTEAFF.

The genes are TRBV5-5 and TRBJ1-2; D gene uncertain. Trimming stripped 4 bases from V and 8 bases from J, with 12 bases between. CDR1 SGHKS and CDR2 YYEKEE come from the germline V gene (reference sequence). The CDR3 extends over 12 amino acids. CDR3 loop: CASSPVGFGYTF. The CDR3 DNA reads as TGTGCCAGCAGCCCCGTCGGGTTCGGCTACACCTTC.

The chain combines TRBV7-6 with TRBJ2-1; 9 nucleotides line up with TRBD1. Losses at the gene ends were 5 bases for V and 4 bases for J; bases not matched to a gene: 6. The CDR3 extends over 15 amino acids. The germline CDR1 and CDR2 sequences are SGHVS and FNYEAQ. CDR3 region: CASSLRQGDYNEQFF. The CDR3 region has the DNA TGTGCCAGCAGCCTTAGACAGGGGGATTACAATGAGCAGTTCTTC.

The rearrangement links TRBV5-1 to TRBJ2-1, with D perhaps matching TRBD2 (5 bases). V dropped 5 bases and J dropped 0 bases, with 9 bases sitting between them. The CDR3 runs 14 residues. The germline gives CDR1 SGHRS, CDR2 YFSETQ. The CDR3 coding sequence is TGCGCCAGCAGAGAGCGGAGCTCCTACAATGAGCAGTTCTTC. Translated, it gives CASRERSSYNEQFF.

The chain has TRBV19 and TRBJ1-2; 7 bases fit TRBD1. CDR1 is LNHDA, CDR2 SQIVND, per germline (reference sequence). This CDR3 contains 13 residues. The trim removed 6 bases at V and 2 bases at J, leaving 3 bases unmatched. The CDR3 region has the DNA TGTGCCAGTAGCCGACAGGGAAACTATGGCTACACCTTC. Its translation is CASSRQGNYGYTF.

The gene calls are TRBV11-2 and TRBJ1-1; D gene unclear. The length of the CDR3 is 14 residues. V shed 3 bases and J shed 1 base, with 9 bases lying between them. Germline-derived CDR1 and CDR2 are SGHAT and FQNNGV. CDR3 region: CASSFPRSNTEAFF. In DNA, the CDR3 is TGTGCCAGCAGCTTCCCCAGATCGAACACTGAAGCTTTCTTT.

This chain links TRBV27 with TRBJ1-5; D possibly corresponds to TRBD1 (5 bases). This CDR3 spans 14 amino acids. The ends were cut back, 3 bases at V and 6 bases at J, with 12 bases in the middle. Germline lookup yields CDR1 MNHEY and CDR2 SMNVEV (reference sequence). The chain's CDR3 is CASSFQGRGQPQHF. CDR3 bases: TGTGCCAGCAGTTTTCAGGGAAGGGGTCAGCCCCAGCATTTT.

J is TRBJ1-1 and V is TRBV5-6; D remains unclear. CDR3 size: 14 residues. The V and J ends lost 1 base and 1 base respectively, with 8 bases between them. Germline V gives CDR1 SGHDT, CDR2 YYEEEE. The CDR3 spells CASSLPSGNTEAFF. The CDR3 nucleotides are TGTGCCAGCAGCTTGCCCTCAGGGAACACTGAAGCTTTCTTT.

The rearrangement links TRBV6-1 to TRBJ1-3, with D perhaps matching TRBD1 (5 bases). This CDR3 contains 14 residues. Germline values: CDR1 MNHNS, CDR2 SASEGT. The V and J ends lost 2 bases and 11 bases respectively, with 16 bases between them. CDR3 in amino acids: CASSEKPIREAIYF. CDR3 nucleotides: TGTGCCAGCAGTGAAAAACCGATCAGGGAAGCCATATATTTT.

The J gene is TRBJ1-1, the V gene TRBV28; TRBD1 aligns across 8 bases. Germline loops: CDR1 MDHEN, CDR2 SYDVKM. V shed 7 bases, J shed 6 bases, and the junction held 13 bases outside the gene matches. The CDR3 length is 15 residues. CDR3 residues: CASTPRGRGHAEAFF. CDR3 bases: TGTGCCAGCACCCCTAGGGGCAGGGGGCACGCTGAAGCTTTCTTT. The variable domain in full, completed from reference TRBV28 and TRBJ1-1, reads DVKVTQSSRYLVKRTGEKVFLECVQDMDHENMFWYRQDPGLGLRLIYFSYDVKMKEKGDIPEGYSVSREKKERFSLILESASTNQTSMYLCASTPRGRGHAEAFFGQGTRLTVV.

The chain has TRBV10-3 and TRBJ1-3; D remains ambiguous. Trimming pared 8 bases from V and 2 bases from J, leaving 10 bases between. CDR3 length: 13 residues. Germline assignment: CDR1 ENHRY and CDR2 SYGVKD. The CDR3 sequence: CAILTETGNTIYF. Here the CDR3 DNA reads TGTGCCATCCTGACTGAGACTGGAAACACCATATATTTT.